The 32 T cell receptor beta chains given below trace back to one sample, sequenced in a study of CD8 T cells in Susac syndrome. With random hexamers, reverse transcription was performed on about 0.5 to 1 ug of RNA. TCRdb analysed the immunoSEQ multiplex PCR reads with MiXCR anew, one entry per CDR3 protein. Altogether about 190,000 distinct CDR3 sequences are present, approximately 95% being singletons, with the ten largest covering 0.1%. The sequenced material came from CD4+ T cells from PBMCs. The receptors were sampled from a human donor in good health.

The V call is TRBV15, the J call TRBJ2-3; possibly TRBD1 or TRBD2 for D (6 bases each). From germline, CDR1 is LNHNV and CDR2 YYDKDF (reference sequence). The germline V and J ends were trimmed by 0 bases and 4 bases, with 8 bases remaining between them. The CDR3 covers 14 residues. The chain's CDR3 is CATSRDRGADTQYF. The CDR3 DNA reads as TGTGCCACCAGCAGAGATAGGGGGGCAGATACGCAGTATTTT. The full variable domain, rest sourced from reference TRBV15 and TRBJ2-3, is DAMVIQNPRYQVTQFGKPVTLSCSQTLNHNVMYWYQQKSSQAPKLLFHYYDKDFNNEADTPDNFQSRRPNTSFCFLDIRSPGLGDTAMYLCATSRDRGADTQYFGPGTRLTVL.

V is TRBV20-1 and J is TRBJ1-2; maybe TRBD1 (6 bases). The V gene's germline CDR1 is DFQATT and CDR2 SNEGSKA (reference sequence). This CDR3 has 13 amino acids. Trimming shortened V by 3 bases and J by 3 bases, and 11 bases separated the two germline ends. The DNA for the CDR3 is TGCAGTGCTAGCAGGGGTCGGGACTATGGCTACACCTTC. Translating it yields CSASRGRDYGYTF.

The genes are TRBV6-5 and TRBJ2-5; 11 nucleotides agree with TRBD1. This CDR3 region has 16 residues. Losses at the gene ends were 4 bases for V and 5 bases for J; bases not matched to a gene: 9. The germline CDR1 and CDR2 sequences are MNHEY and SVGAGI. DNA for the CDR3: TGTGCCAGCAGTTCGACCCGGGACAGGGGGGGGGAGACCCAGTACTTC. It encodes CASSSTRDRGGETQYF.

The chain combines TRBV14 with TRBJ2-5; TRBD1 or TRBD2 may be the D gene (5 bases each). Trimming removed 4 bases at V and 6 bases at J, with 18 bases between. The CDR3 totals 15 residues. Germline loops: CDR1 SGHDN, CDR2 FVKESK. The chain's CDR3 is CASSRAAAWGKTQYF. CDR3 in DNA: TGTGCCAGCAGCCGAGCGGCAGCGTGGGGGAAGACCCAGTACTTC.

V and J are TRBV7-9 and TRBJ1-1; the D is unclear. The CDR3 length is 14 residues. V was shortened by 3 bases and J by 6 bases, with 14 bases between the two germline ends. Germline lookup yields CDR1 SEHNR and CDR2 FQNEAQ (reference sequence). The CDR3 protein is CASSFGITRPEAFF. The CDR3, as DNA: TGTGCCAGCAGCTTCGGCATTACGCGGCCTGAAGCTTTCTTT.

The chain has TRBV10-2 and TRBJ2-5; 7 bases align to TRBD1. This CDR3 region has 13 residues. The V gene's germline CDR1 is WSHSY and CDR2 SAAADI. The J segment lost 9 bases and the V segment lost 6 bases, leaving 10 bases of the junction unmatched. The CDR3: CASSRGQVGAQYF. The CDR3 coding sequence is TGCGCCAGCAGCCGTGGACAGGTCGGGGCCCAGTACTTC.

The chain has TRBV12-3 or TRBV12-4 and TRBJ1-1; 7 bases match TRBD1. Losses at the gene ends were 7 bases for V and 3 bases for J; bases not matched to a gene: 8. The CDR3 runs to 14 residues. The CDR3: CASTQTGMYTEAFF. In DNA, the CDR3 is TGTGCCAGCACCCAGACAGGGATGTACACTGAAGCTTTCTTT.

The V and J genes are TRBV3-1 and TRBJ1-5; D gene unclear. The V and J ends lost 0 bases and 3 bases respectively, with 6 bases between them. The length of the CDR3 is 14 residues. The germline V gene encodes CDR1 LGHDT and CDR2 YNNKEL (reference sequence). The CDR3 here is CASSQDLINQPQHF. In DNA form, the CDR3 reads TGTGCCAGCAGCCAAGATCTCATCAATCAGCCCCAGCATTTT.

The chain carries TRBV10-3 and TRBJ2-7; D is possibly TRBD1 or TRBD2 (5 bases each). This CDR3 region has 15 residues. Germline V CDR1 and CDR2: ENHRY, SYGVKD. V was pared by 3 bases and J by 0 bases, with 12 bases between. CDR3 region: CAISDGGASSYEQYF. The CDR3 nucleotides read TGTGCCATCAGTGATGGGGGTGCGAGCTCCTACGAGCAGTACTTC.

This chain uses TRBV30 with TRBJ1-2; D gene ambiguous. The CDR3 runs to 12 residues. CDR1 is GTSNPN, CDR2 SVGIG, per germline (reference sequence). V lost 0 bases to trimming and J lost 6 bases, with 8 bases between them. The CDR3: CAWSVGGNGYTF. The CDR3 DNA follows: TGTGCCTGGAGTGTTGGAGGGAATGGCTACACCTTC.

This clonotype was seen once. V and J are TRBV20-1 and TRBJ2-5; maybe TRBD2 (5 bases). Deletions cut 6 bases from V and 2 bases from J, with 13 bases between. CDR1 DFQATT and CDR2 SNEGSKA come from the germline V gene (reference sequence). The CDR3 is made up of 13 amino acids. In DNA, the CDR3 is TGCAGTGCCCCTGTCGGGGAACAAGAGACCCAGTACTTC. As protein: CSAPVGEQETQYF.

This chain links TRBV18 with TRBJ1-1, with 7 bases lining up with TRBD1. Per germline, CDR1 KGHSH and CDR2 LQKENI. V was clipped by 3 bases and J by 2 bases; unmatched bases: 6. CDR3 length: 15 residues. The CDR3 spells CASSPPDRANTEAFF. In nucleotides, the CDR3 is TGTGCCAGCTCACCCCCTGACAGGGCCAACACTGAAGCTTTCTTT.

The chain recombines TRBV30 with TRBJ2-1; a possible D gene is TRBD2 (6 bases). This CDR3 is 13 amino acids long. The V and J ends lost 8 bases and 5 bases respectively, with 16 bases between them. CDR1 is GTSNPN and CDR2 is SVGIG in the germline V gene (reference sequence). The CDR3 DNA sequence: TGTGCCCGGGGGAGGTCTAGGGACAATGAGCAGTTCTTC. Its protein product is CARGRSRDNEQFF. Full variable domain (rest looked up from reference TRBV30 and TRBJ2-1): SQTIHQWPATLVQPVGSPLSLECTVEGTSNPNLYWYRQAAGRGLQLLFYSVGIGQISSEVPQNLSASRPQDRQFILSSKKLLLSDSGFYLCARGRSRDNEQFFGPGTRLTVL.

The chain combines TRBV12-2 with TRBJ1-2; the table names TRBD1, a call not compared with the DNA. TRBV12-2 is tagged as a pseudogene. CDR3 length equals 15 residues. CDR3 sequence: CASRPRPRSNYGYTF. The CDR3 DNA follows: TGTGCAAGTCGCCCACGCCCAAGGAGTAACTATGGCTACACCTTC.

This clonotype showed up just once. The chain joins TRBV5-1 to TRBJ2-5; 7 nucleotides align to TRBD1. This CDR3 is built from 15 residues. Germline V lookup: CDR1 SGHRS, CDR2 YFSETQ. V shed 5 bases and J 2 bases; nucleotides not matched to a gene: 9. CDR3 DNA: TGCGCCAGCAGTGACGGGACAGCTTTACAAGAGACCCAGTACTTC. It codes for CASSDGTALQETQYF.

The V and J genes are TRBV7-9 and TRBJ2-5; the D call may be TRBD1 or TRBD2 (5 bases each). Trimming removed 7 bases at V and 4 bases at J, with 16 bases between. This CDR3 spans 14 amino acids. Germline CDR1 is SEHNR and CDR2 is FQNEAQ (reference sequence). Written as DNA, the CDR3 is TGTGCCAGCACCCCTGGTCGGGACGCAGAGACCCAGTACTTC. Protein sequence: CASTPGRDAETQYF.

The genes are TRBV7-3 and TRBJ2-2; D is uncertain. Germline loops: CDR1 SGHTA, CDR2 FQGTGA. V dropped 3 bases and J dropped 1 base, with 3 bases sitting between them. The CDR3 runs 13 residues. CDR3 region: CASSFLNTGELFF. The CDR3 DNA sequence: TGTGCCAGCAGCTTCTTGAACACCGGGGAGCTGTTTTTT.

The rearrangement links TRBV6-5 to TRBJ1-2, with D maybe TRBD1 (5 bases). The CDR3 totals 13 residues. Trimming pared 4 bases from V and 5 bases from J, leaving 11 bases between. CDR1 is MNHEY and CDR2 is SVGAGI in the germline V gene. The CDR3 loop reads CASSSDGAYGYTF. CDR3 nucleotides: TGTGCCAGCAGTTCGGATGGGGCGTATGGCTACACCTTC.

J is TRBJ2-1 and V is TRBV18, with D perhaps TRBD1 or TRBD2 (5 bases each). V was pared by 3 bases and J by 6 bases, with 6 bases between. The germline gives CDR1 KGHSH, CDR2 LQKENI. The CDR3 runs to 12 residues. CDR3 loop: CASSPGVNEQFF. The CDR3 DNA follows: TGTGCCAGCTCACCGGGGGTCAATGAGCAGTTCTTC.

This clonotype was counted once. This chain links TRBV5-6 with TRBJ2-5, with D maybe TRBD1 (5 bases). Trimming took off 0 bases at V and 1 base at J, with 10 bases between the two ends. Looked up from germline, CDR1 is SGHDT and CDR2 is YYEEEE. This CDR3 is 15 amino acids long. Written as DNA, the CDR3 is TGTGCCAGCAGCTTGGACCTTCAGGGCCAAGAGACCCAGTACTTC. Its translation: CASSLDLQGQETQYF.

Only one count was recorded for this clonotype. The V gene is TRBV12-3 or TRBV12-4, the J gene TRBJ2-2; D gene uncertain. The CDR3 has 16 residues. Deletions cut 1 base from V and 0 bases from J, with 9 bases between. The CDR3 here is CASSLGTSPNTGELFF. The CDR3 nucleotides are TGTGCCAGCAGTTTAGGGACCTCCCCGAACACCGGGGAGCTGTTTTTT.

V and J are TRBV28 and TRBJ2-5, with D unresolved. The CDR3 length is 12 residues. V was pared by 1 base and J by 5 bases, with 5 bases between. CDR1 and CDR2 (germline): MDHEN, SYDVKM. The CDR3 DNA is TGTGCCAGCAGTTTATACCGGGAGACCCAGTACTTC. The encoded protein is CASSLYRETQYF.

J is TRBJ1-2 and V is TRBV29-1; the match to TRBD1 covers 7 bases. The trim removed 0 bases at V and 7 bases at J, leaving 17 bases unmatched. The CDR3 has 17 residues. CDR1 and CDR2 (germline): SQVTM, ANQGSEA. CDR3 region: CSVEDWETGRFGAGYTF. CDR3 coding DNA: TGCAGCGTTGAAGATTGGGAGACAGGGAGGTTCGGGGCTGGCTACACCTTC.

The chain links TRBV4-1 to TRBJ1-2; 10 bases map to TRBD1. The V and J ends lost 3 bases and 5 bases, in that order; junction bases with no gene match: 12. The V gene's germline CDR1 is MGHRA and CDR2 YSYEKL. The CDR3 sequence is 17 residues long. The CDR3 sequence is CASSQTGGRIFGYGYTF. The CDR3 DNA sequence: TGCGCCAGCAGCCAGACAGGGGGCCGGATATTTGGGTATGGCTACACCTTC.

The V gene is TRBV20-1, the J gene TRBJ2-5; 8 bases map to TRBD2. This CDR3 spans 14 amino acids. The germline V gene has CDR1 DFQATT and CDR2 SNEGSKA (reference sequence). J lost 5 bases, V lost 3 bases, and 8 bases had no gene match. CDR3 nucleotides: TGCAGTGCTAGTACGGCGGGGGGACGGGAGACCCAGTACTTC. Protein sequence: CSASTAGGRETQYF.

The CDR3 DNA is TGTGCCAGCAGTCCCCGGACAGGGGATAATTCACCCCTCCACTTT. Amino acids: CASSPRTGDNSPLHF. The chain carries TRBV27 and TRBJ1-6, with 9 bases lining up with TRBD1. The CDR3 runs 15 residues. V shed 5 bases, J shed 5 bases, and the junction held 4 bases outside the gene matches. The germline V gene has CDR1 MNHEY and CDR2 SMNVEV (reference sequence).

The DNA for the CDR3 is TGTGCCAGCAGCCAATTACAGGGGAAGGCTTTCTTT. This codes for CASSQLQGKAFF. The chain couples TRBV3-1 to TRBJ1-1; 7 bases agree with TRBD1. Germline lookup yields CDR1 LGHDT and CDR2 YNNKEL (reference sequence). With 2 bases clipped from V and 11 bases from J, the junction kept 5 bases outside the gene matches. This CDR3 contains 12 residues.

The V gene is TRBV11-1, the J gene TRBJ1-1, with D possibly being TRBD1 (5 bases). Trimming stripped 1 base from V and 4 bases from J, with 13 bases between. The CDR3 is made up of 15 amino acids. Germline loops: CDR1 SGHAT, CDR2 FQDESV (reference sequence). CDR3 region: CASSLVPGWRTEAFF. As DNA, the CDR3 is TGTGCCAGCAGCTTAGTTCCAGGGTGGCGCACTGAAGCTTTCTTT.

The chain links TRBV5-1 to TRBJ2-1; D ambiguous. Trimming pared 1 base from V and 3 bases from J, leaving 11 bases between. Germline assignment: CDR1 SGHRS and CDR2 YFSETQ. This CDR3 spans 15 amino acids. The CDR3 sequence is CASSLNPANYNEQFF. In DNA, the CDR3 is TGCGCCAGCAGCTTGAACCCGGCTAACTACAATGAGCAGTTCTTC. The entire variable domain, with the rest obtained from reference TRBV5-1 and TRBJ2-1, is as follows: KAGVTQTPRYLIKTRGQQVTLSCSPISGHRSVSWYQQTPGQGLQFLFEYFSETQRNKGNFPGRFSGRQFSNSRSEMNVSTLELGDSALYLCASSLNPANYNEQFFGPGTRLTVL.

This sequence joins TRBV20-1 and TRBJ1-2; TRBD1 matches 11 bases. Trimming took 1 base from V and 4 from J; bases not matched to a gene: 8. The CDR3 sequence is 16 residues long. The germline gives CDR1 DFQATT, CDR2 SNEGSKA (reference sequence). DNA for the CDR3: TGCAGTGCTAGAGGTGGACAGGGGGCTGATAGCTATGGCTACACCTTC. This sequence encodes CSARGGQGADSYGYTF.

This rearrangement joins TRBV9 to TRBJ1-4; 10 nucleotides match TRBD1. V dropped 3 bases and J dropped 6; count of bases not matched to a gene: 5. The CDR3 covers 15 residues. Germline V lookup: CDR1 SGDLS, CDR2 YYNGEE. The CDR3 DNA sequence: TGTGCCAGCAGCGCCACCGGGACAGGGGATGAAAAACTGTTTTTT. Translation: CASSATGTGDEKLFF.

The chain has TRBV12-3 or TRBV12-4 and TRBJ1-2, with 7 bases fitting TRBD1. This CDR3 comprises 15 residues. J lost 2 bases, V lost 6 bases, and 9 bases had no gene match. This CDR3 reads CASSPEGAQNYGYTF. The CDR3 bases are TGTGCCAGCAGCCCGGAGGGGGCGCAGAACTATGGCTACACCTTC.